These 22 T cell receptor beta chains share one sample of origin, sequenced in a study of blood T cells in healthy people across ages. Using a J-beta primer mix together with a sample-barcoded 5' primer, a second PCR was run for roughly 6 to 11 cycles. One entry per CDR3 protein results from TCRdb running MiXCR on the 5' RACE reads. The data contain roughly 800,000 distinct CDR3 sequences, 58% of them singletons. Input material: blood. The source of these receptors is a young man in good health.

In its sample, this clonotype was seen once. V usage is TRBV29-1 and J usage is TRBJ2-4; TRBD2 is a possible D gene (6 bases). Trimming stripped 7 bases from V and 9 bases from J, with 16 bases between. The CDR3 runs 12 residues. The germline V gene has CDR1 SQVTM and CDR2 ANQGSEA. The CDR3 DNA is TGCAGCGCAACCGGAGGGGCGGGCATTCAGTACTTC. Translating gives CSATGGAGIQYF.

The chain couples TRBV4-3 to TRBJ2-3; weak D call: TRBD1 (5 bases). V was trimmed by 5 bases and J by 8 bases, leaving 17 bases between them. CDR1 is LGHNA and CDR2 is YSLEER in the germline V gene. The CDR3 runs to 14 residues. CDR3 coding DNA: TGCGCCAGCAGCGCAAGATTAGGGGTCACTACGCAGTATTTT. Translating gives CASSARLGVTTQYF.

This rearrangement joins TRBV24-1 to TRBJ2-3; D may be TRBD1 or TRBD2 (6 bases each). Germline assignment: CDR1 KGHDR and CDR2 SFDVKD. Trimming took 5 bases from V and 5 from J, leaving 13 bases between them. The CDR3 sequence is 14 residues long. As DNA, the CDR3 is TGTGCCACCAGTGTTGCAGGGGAGGTAGATACGCAGTATTTT. This encodes CATSVAGEVDTQYF.

This clonotype appeared a few times. The V and J genes are TRBV20-1 and TRBJ2-7; D gene unclear. V lost 3 bases, J lost 0 bases, and 27 bases lay in between. The V gene's germline CDR1 is DFQATT and CDR2 SNEGSKA (reference sequence). The CDR3 is made up of 19 amino acids. CDR3: CSARVSRAGSTPRSYEQYF. CDR3 coding DNA: TGCAGTGCTAGGGTGTCCCGTGCAGGCTCTACCCCGCGCTCCTACGAGCAGTACTTC.

The rearrangement uses TRBV6-1 and TRBJ2-1; 8 nucleotides agree with TRBD1. The J call is uncertain, as TRBJ2-7 better fits the DNA end. CDR3 length equals 15 residues. The V gene's germline CDR1 is MNHNS and CDR2 SASEGT. The CDR3 is CASSVQGASYNEQYF. CDR3 DNA sequence: TGTGCCAGCAGTGTTCAGGGGGCCTCCTACAATGAGCAGTACTTC.

The chain joins TRBV5-1 to TRBJ2-1; D uncertain. The J call is in doubt because the DNA end fits TRBJ2-7 better. CDR1 and CDR2 from the germline V gene are SGHRS and YFSETQ. The CDR3 is 15 residues long. The CDR3 loop reads CASTLGSSSYNEQYF. For the CDR3, the DNA is TGCGCCAGCACGTTGGGTAGTAGCTCCTACAATGAGCAGTACTTC.

The gene calls are TRBV4-2 and TRBJ2-1; 11 bases agree with TRBD2. The germline V gene has CDR1 LGHNA and CDR2 YNFKEQ. The CDR3 has 19 residues. The ends lost 0 bases at V and 0 bases at J; junction bases unmatched: 7. This CDR3 reads CASSQDWVAGGPSYNEQFF. CDR3 DNA: TGTGCCAGCAGCCAAGATTGGGTAGCGGGAGGGCCCTCCTACAATGAGCAGTTCTTC.

V is TRBV30 and J is TRBJ1-5; D may be TRBD1 (5 bases). This CDR3 has 13 residues. The V gene's germline CDR1 is GTSNPN and CDR2 SVGIG (reference sequence). Trimming left V 0 bases short and J 4 bases short, with 7 bases between. The CDR3 here is CAWSVGGNQPQHF. CDR3 DNA: TGTGCCTGGAGTGTTGGGGGAAATCAGCCCCAGCATTTT.

J is TRBJ1-4 and V is TRBV29-1; 7 positions match TRBD1. Losses at the gene ends were 4 bases for V and 10 bases for J; bases not matched to a gene: 6. In germline, CDR1 is SQVTM, CDR2 ANQGSEA. CDR3 size: 12 residues. The CDR3 coding sequence is TGCAGCGTTGTTCGACAGGGAGGAAAACTGTTTTTT. Translation: CSVVRQGGKLFF.

This clonotype was seen a few times. The J gene is TRBJ2-7, the V gene TRBV20-1; 9 bases are a match to TRBD2. Germline lookup yields CDR1 DFQATT and CDR2 SNEGSKA (reference sequence). The CDR3 length is 15 residues. Unmatched junction bases numbered 12, after V lost 7 bases and J lost 2 bases. The CDR3 DNA reads as TGCAGTGTGAGGCCTCTGACTAGCGGTGCCTACGAGCAGTACTTC. Protein sequence: CSVRPLTSGAYEQYF.

This chain joins TRBV27 and TRBJ2-3, with a possible D match to TRBD1 (5 bases). Per the germline V gene, CDR1 is MNHEY and CDR2 is SMNVEV (reference sequence). The V end lost 1 base, the J end lost 5 bases, and 13 bases lay between the germline ends. The CDR3 has 15 amino acids. The DNA for the CDR3 is TGTGCCAGCAGTTTATTTTCCAGGGCTGGAGATACGCAGTATTTT. It codes for CASSLFSRAGDTQYF.

The V and J genes are TRBV7-2 and TRBJ2-1, with D unresolved. This CDR3 has 13 residues. Germline CDR1 and CDR2: SGHTA and FQGNSA. V was clipped by 1 base and J by 8 bases, with 9 bases between them. DNA for the CDR3: TGTGCCAGCAGCTTAGGGCTAGGTTATGAGCAGTTCTTC. The encoded protein is CASSLGLGYEQFF.

This sequence joins TRBV2 and TRBJ2-5; a possible D gene is TRBD1 (5 bases). CDR3 length: 11 residues. The germline V and J ends were trimmed by 7 bases and 11 bases, with 14 bases remaining between them. Germline V CDR1 and CDR2: SNHLY, FYNNEI. The CDR3 DNA is TGTGCCAGCAACATCAGGGCTGAGCAGTACTTC. This sequence encodes CASNIRAEQYF.

The chain links TRBV25-1 to TRBJ2-3; D is unclear. The CDR3 sequence is 14 residues long. Per germline, CDR1 MGHDK and CDR2 SYGVNS. The germline V and J ends were trimmed by 3 bases and 1 base, with 8 bases remaining between them. This chain's CDR3 is CASSDYRGTDTQYF. The CDR3 DNA sequence: TGTGCCAGCAGTGACTACCGGGGCACAGATACGCAGTATTTT.

This chain links TRBV10-3 with TRBJ1-2, with TRBD1 matching over 9 bases. V dropped 7 bases and J dropped 5; count of bases not matched to a gene: 11. Germline loops: CDR1 ENHRY, CDR2 SYGVKD. This CDR3 has 15 amino acids. The CDR3 region has the DNA TGTGCCATCATCAACGGGACAGGGCCCTTTTATGGCTACACCTTC. As protein: CAIINGTGPFYGYTF.

The gene calls are TRBV7-2 and TRBJ2-3; D gene ambiguous. Trimming removed 2 bases from V and 7 bases from J, with 10 bases in between. Germline V CDR1 and CDR2: SGHTA, FQGNSA. This CDR3 has 13 residues. As DNA, the CDR3 is TGTGCCAGCAGCTTATTCGGTCAAAATACGCAGTATTTT. Protein product: CASSLFGQNTQYF.

The rearrangement joins TRBV20-1 to TRBJ2-3; the match to TRBD2 covers 15 bases. CDR3 length: 17 residues. Per the germline V gene, CDR1 is DFQATT and CDR2 is SNEGSKA (reference sequence). After removal of 6 bases from V and 4 bases from J, the junction contained 11 bases not matched to a gene. This CDR3 is CSAERGTSGRLADTQYF. In DNA, the CDR3 is TGCAGTGCAGAACGAGGGACTAGCGGGAGGCTCGCAGATACGCAGTATTTT.

This clonotype appeared a few times. The chain has TRBV20-1 and TRBJ2-1, with a weak D call TRBD1 (5 bases). Germline V gene sequence: CDR1 DFQATT, CDR2 SNEGSKA (reference sequence). V was trimmed by 5 bases and J by 8 bases, leaving 13 bases between them. The CDR3 is 12 residues long. The CDR3 protein is CSAWSREDEQFF. For the CDR3, the DNA is TGCAGTGCTTGGTCCAGGGAAGATGAGCAGTTCTTC.

V is TRBV15 and J is TRBJ1-4; 11 bases agree with TRBD1. The CDR3 sequence is 16 residues long. V dropped 0 bases and J dropped 7; count of bases not matched to a gene: 4. From germline, CDR1 is LNHNV and CDR2 YYDKDF (reference sequence). CDR3 bases: TGTGCCACCAGCAGAGATTCGGGGACAGGGGGTGAAAAACTGTTTTTT. It translates to CATSRDSGTGGEKLFF.

This clonotype occurred a few times. This rearrangement joins TRBV3-1 to TRBJ2-6; TRBD2 is a possible D gene (6 bases). Trimming removed 3 bases from V and 2 bases from J, with 8 bases in between. This CDR3 is 15 amino acids long. Germline V CDR1 and CDR2: LGHDT, YNNKEL (reference sequence). The CDR3 spells CASSQGTPGANVLTF. DNA of the CDR3: TGTGCCAGCAGCCAGGGGACTCCTGGGGCCAACGTCCTGACTTTC.

The chain combines TRBV9 with TRBJ2-5; TRBD1 agrees at 8 bases. Unmatched junction bases numbered 12, after V lost 0 bases and J lost 2 bases. Germline V lookup: CDR1 SGDLS, CDR2 YYNGEE. The CDR3 is 18 residues long. The CDR3 sequence: CASSVEGWGTGGQETQYF. The CDR3 coding sequence is TGTGCCAGCAGCGTAGAAGGTTGGGGGACAGGCGGACAAGAGACCCAGTACTTC.

The chain recombines TRBV7-9 with TRBJ1-2; D is uncertain. The length of the CDR3 is 13 residues. Germline V gene lookup returns CDR1 SEHNR and CDR2 FQNEAQ (reference sequence). The germline V and J ends were trimmed by 5 bases and 7 bases, with 14 bases remaining between them. CDR3 sequence reads: CASSPTQGGGYTF. Written as DNA, the CDR3 is TGTGCCAGCAGCCCGACACAAGGTGGTGGCTACACCTTC.